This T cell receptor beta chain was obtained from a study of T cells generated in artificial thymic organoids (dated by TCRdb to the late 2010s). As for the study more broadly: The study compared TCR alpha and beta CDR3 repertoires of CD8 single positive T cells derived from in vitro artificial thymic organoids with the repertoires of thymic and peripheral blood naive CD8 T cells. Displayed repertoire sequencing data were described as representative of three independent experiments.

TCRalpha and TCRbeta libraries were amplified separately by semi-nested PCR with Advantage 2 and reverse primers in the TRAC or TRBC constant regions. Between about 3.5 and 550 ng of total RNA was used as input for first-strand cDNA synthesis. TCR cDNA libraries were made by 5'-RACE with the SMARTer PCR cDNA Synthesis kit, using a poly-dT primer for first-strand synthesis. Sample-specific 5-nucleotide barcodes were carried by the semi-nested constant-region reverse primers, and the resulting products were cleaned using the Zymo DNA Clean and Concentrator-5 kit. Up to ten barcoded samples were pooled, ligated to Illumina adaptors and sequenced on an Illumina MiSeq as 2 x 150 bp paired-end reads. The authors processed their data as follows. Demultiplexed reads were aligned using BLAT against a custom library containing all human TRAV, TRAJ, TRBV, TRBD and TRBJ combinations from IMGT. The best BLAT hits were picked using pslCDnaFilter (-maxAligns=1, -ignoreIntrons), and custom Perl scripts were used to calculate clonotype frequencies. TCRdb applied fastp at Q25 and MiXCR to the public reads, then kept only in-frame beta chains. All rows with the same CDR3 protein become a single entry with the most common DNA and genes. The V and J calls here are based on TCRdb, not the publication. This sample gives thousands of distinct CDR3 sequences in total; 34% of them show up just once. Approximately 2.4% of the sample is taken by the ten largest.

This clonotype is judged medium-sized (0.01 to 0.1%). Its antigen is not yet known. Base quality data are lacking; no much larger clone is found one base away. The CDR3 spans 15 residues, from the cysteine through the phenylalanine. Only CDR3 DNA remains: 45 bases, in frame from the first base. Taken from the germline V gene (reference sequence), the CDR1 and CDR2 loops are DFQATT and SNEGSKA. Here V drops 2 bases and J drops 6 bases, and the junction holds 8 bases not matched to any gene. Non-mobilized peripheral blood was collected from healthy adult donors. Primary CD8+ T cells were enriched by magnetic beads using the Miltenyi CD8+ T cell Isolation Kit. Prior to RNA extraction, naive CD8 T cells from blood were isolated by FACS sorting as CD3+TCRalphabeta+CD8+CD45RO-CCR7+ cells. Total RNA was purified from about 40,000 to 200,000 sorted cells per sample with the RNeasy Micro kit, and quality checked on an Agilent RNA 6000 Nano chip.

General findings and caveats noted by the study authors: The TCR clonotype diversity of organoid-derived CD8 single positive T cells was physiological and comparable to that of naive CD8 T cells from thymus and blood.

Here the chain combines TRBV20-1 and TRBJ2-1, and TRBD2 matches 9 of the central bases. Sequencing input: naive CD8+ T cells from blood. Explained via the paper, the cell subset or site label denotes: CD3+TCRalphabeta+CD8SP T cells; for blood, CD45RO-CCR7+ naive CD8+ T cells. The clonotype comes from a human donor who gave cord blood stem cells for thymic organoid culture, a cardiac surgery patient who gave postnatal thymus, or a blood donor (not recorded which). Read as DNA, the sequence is TGCAGTGCTAGACTCCTAGCGGGATTACTCAATGAGCAGTTCTTC. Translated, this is CSARLLAGLLNEQFF.